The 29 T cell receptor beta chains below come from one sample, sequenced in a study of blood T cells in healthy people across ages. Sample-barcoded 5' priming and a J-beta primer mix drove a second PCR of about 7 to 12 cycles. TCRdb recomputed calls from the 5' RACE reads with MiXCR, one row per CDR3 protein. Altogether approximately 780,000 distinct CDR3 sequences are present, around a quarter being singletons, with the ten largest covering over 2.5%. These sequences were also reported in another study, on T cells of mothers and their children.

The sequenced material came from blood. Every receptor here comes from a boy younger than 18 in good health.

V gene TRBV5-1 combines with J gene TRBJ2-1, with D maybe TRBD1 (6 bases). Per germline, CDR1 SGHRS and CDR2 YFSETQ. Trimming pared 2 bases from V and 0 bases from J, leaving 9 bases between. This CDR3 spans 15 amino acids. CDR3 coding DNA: TGCGCCAGCAGCTTCGACAGGCCCTCCTACAATGAGCAGTTCTTC. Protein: CASSFDRPSYNEQFF.

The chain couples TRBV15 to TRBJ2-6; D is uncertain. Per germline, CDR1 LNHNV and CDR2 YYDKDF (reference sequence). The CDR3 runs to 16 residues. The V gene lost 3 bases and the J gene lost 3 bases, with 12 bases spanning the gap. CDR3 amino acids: CATSSGYLVGANVLTF. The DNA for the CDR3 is TGTGCCACCAGCAGCGGATACTTGGTTGGGGCCAACGTCCTGACTTTC.

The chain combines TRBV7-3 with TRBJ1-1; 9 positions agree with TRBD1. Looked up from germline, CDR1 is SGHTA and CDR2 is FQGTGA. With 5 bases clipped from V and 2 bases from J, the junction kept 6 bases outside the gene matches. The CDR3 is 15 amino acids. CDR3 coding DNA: TGTGCCAGCAGCCCAAACAGGGGGCCAAACACTGAAGCTTTCTTT. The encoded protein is CASSPNRGPNTEAFF. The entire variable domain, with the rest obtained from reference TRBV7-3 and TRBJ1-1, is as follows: GAGVSQTPSNKVTEKGKYVELRCDPISGHTALYWYRQSLGQGPEFLIYFQGTGAADDSGLPNDRFFAVRPEGSVSTLKIQRTERGDSAVYLCASSPNRGPNTEAFFGQGTRLTVV.

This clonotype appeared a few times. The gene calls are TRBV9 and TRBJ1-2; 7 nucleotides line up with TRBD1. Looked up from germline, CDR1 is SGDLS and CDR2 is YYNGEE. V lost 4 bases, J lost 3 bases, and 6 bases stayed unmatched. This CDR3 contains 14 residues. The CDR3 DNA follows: TGTGCCAGCAGCAACTCAGGGGGTGACTATGGCTACACCTTC. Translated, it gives CASSNSGGDYGYTF.

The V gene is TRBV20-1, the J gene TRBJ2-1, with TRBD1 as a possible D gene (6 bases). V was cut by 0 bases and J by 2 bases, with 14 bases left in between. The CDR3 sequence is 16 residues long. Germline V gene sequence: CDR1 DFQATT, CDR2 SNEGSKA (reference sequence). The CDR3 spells CSARDPGDNPYNEQFF. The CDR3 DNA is TGCAGTGCTAGAGATCCAGGGGACAACCCCTACAATGAGCAGTTCTTC.

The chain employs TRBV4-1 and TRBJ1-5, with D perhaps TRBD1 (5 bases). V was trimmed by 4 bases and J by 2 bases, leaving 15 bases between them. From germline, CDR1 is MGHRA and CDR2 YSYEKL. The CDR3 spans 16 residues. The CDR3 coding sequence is TGCGCCAGCAGCCCCGAAAGGGGTCGGGGCAATCAGCCCCAGCATTTT. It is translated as CASSPERGRGNQPQHF.

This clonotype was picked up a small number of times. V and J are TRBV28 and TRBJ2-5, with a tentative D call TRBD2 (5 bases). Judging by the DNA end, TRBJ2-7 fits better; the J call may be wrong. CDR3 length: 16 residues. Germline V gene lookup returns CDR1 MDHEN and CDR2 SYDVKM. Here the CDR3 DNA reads TGTGCCAGCAGACTGGGGTCCCGATTCGGGATATACGAGCAGTACTTC. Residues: CASRLGSRFGIYEQYF.

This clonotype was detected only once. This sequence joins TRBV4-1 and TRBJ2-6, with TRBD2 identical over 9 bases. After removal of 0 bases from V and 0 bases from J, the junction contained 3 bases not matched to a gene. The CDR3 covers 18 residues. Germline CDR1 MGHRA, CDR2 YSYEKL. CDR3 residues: CASSQEASGVSGANVLTF. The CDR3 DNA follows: TGCGCCAGCAGCCAAGAGGCTAGCGGGGTCTCTGGGGCCAACGTCCTGACTTTC.

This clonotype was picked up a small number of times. The CDR3, as DNA: TGCAGCGTTGTGGGTCTTGAGAGGACCTACGAGCAGTACTTC. Translation: CSVVGLERTYEQYF. The rearrangement joins TRBV29-1 to TRBJ2-7; D gene unclear. This CDR3 is 14 amino acids long. CDR1 SQVTM and CDR2 ANQGSEA come from the germline V gene. Trimming shortened V by 4 bases and J by 2 bases, and 15 bases separated the two germline ends.

The CDR3, as DNA: TGTGCCAGCAGCCAGCAGGGAGTCGCCTACAATGAGCAGTTCTTC. Translating it yields CASSQQGVAYNEQFF. This chain joins TRBV11-2 and TRBJ2-1; D assignment may be TRBD1 or TRBD2 (5 bases each). Trimming removed 5 bases from V and 2 bases from J, with 13 bases in between. The CDR3 extends over 15 amino acids. Germline-derived CDR1 and CDR2 are SGHAT and FQNNGV.

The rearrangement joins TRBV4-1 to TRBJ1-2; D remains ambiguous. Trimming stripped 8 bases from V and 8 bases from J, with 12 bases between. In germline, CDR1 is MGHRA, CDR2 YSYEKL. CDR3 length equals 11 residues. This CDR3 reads CASGSVGGYTF. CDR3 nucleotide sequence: TGCGCCAGCGGCAGTGTAGGGGGCTACACCTTC.

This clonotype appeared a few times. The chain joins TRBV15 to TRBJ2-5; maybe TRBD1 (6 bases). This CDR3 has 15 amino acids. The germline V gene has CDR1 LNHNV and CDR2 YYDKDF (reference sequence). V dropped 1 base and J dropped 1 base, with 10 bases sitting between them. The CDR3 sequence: CATSRGRTAQETQYF. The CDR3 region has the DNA TGTGCCACCAGCAGAGGACGGACAGCCCAAGAGACCCAGTACTTC.

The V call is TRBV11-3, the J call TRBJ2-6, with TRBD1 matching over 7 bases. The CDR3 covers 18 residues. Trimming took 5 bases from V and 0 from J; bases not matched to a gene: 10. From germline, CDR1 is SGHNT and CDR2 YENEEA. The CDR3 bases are TGTGCCAGCAGCCTAGGGGGCTCATGGAACTCTGGGGCCAACGTCCTGACTTTC. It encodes CASSLGGSWNSGANVLTF.

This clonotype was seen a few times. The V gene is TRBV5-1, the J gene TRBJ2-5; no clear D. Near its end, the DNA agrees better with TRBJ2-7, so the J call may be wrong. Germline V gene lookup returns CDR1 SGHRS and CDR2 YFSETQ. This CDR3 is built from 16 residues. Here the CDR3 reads CASSLSAVGISYEQYF. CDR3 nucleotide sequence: TGCGCCAGCAGCTTGTCCGCAGTTGGGATCTCCTACGAGCAGTACTTC.

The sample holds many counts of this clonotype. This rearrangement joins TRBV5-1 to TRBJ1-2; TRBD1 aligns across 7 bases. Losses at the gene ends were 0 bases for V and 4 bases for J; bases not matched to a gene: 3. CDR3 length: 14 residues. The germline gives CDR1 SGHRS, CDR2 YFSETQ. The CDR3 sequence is CASSLGQGGYGYTF. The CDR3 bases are TGCGCCAGCAGCTTGGGACAGGGTGGCTATGGCTACACCTTC.

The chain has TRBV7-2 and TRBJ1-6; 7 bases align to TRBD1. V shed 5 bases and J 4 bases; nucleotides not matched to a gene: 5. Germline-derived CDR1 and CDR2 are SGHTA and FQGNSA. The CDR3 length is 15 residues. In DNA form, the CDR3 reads TGTGCCAGCAGCCGAACGGGACAGTATAATTCACCCCTCCACTTT. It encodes CASSRTGQYNSPLHF.

CDR3 amino acids: CASSPIGFSSTDTQYF. CDR3 nucleotide sequence: TGTGCCAGCAGCCCGATAGGGTTTTCTAGCACAGATACGCAGTATTTT. The V and J genes are TRBV12-3 or TRBV12-4 and TRBJ2-3, with D unclear. The CDR3 loop spans 16 amino acids. V lost 6 bases and J lost 0, with 16 bases in between.

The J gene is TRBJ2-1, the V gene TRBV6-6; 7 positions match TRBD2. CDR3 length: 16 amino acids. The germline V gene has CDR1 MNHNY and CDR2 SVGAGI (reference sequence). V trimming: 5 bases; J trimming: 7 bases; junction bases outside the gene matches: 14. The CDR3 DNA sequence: TGTGCCAGCAGTCCCCAGTTAGCGGGTAGACGGAATGAGCAGTTCTTC. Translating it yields CASSPQLAGRRNEQFF.

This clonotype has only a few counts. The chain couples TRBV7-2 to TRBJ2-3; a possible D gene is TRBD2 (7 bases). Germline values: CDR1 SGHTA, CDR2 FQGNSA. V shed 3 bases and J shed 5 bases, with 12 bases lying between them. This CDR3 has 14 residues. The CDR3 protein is CASSLRGPGDTQYF. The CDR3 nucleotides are TGTGCCAGCAGCTTGCGGGGGCCCGGAGATACGCAGTATTTT.

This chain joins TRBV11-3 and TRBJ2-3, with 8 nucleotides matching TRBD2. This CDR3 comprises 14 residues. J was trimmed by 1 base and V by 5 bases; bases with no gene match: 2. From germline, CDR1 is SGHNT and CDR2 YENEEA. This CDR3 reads CASSTGRGTDTQYF. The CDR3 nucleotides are TGTGCCAGCAGCACCGGGAGGGGCACAGATACGCAGTATTTT.

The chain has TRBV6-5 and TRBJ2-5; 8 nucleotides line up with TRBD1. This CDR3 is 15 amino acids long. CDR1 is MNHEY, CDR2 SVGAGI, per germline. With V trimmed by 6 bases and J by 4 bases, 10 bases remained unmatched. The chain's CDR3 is CASSYGTQGAETQYF. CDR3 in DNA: TGTGCCAGCAGCTACGGGACGCAGGGGGCAGAGACCCAGTACTTC.

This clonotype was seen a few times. The CDR3 DNA reads as TGTGCCAGCAGCCCGGGTACTAGCGGAAGGGAGACCCAGTACTTC. The encoded protein is CASSPGTSGRETQYF. V gene TRBV4-2 combines with J gene TRBJ2-5; 8 nucleotides agree with TRBD2. J gave up 5 bases and V 4 bases, and 9 bases lay outside the gene matches. CDR1 and CDR2 from the germline V gene are LGHNA and YNFKEQ. This CDR3 is built from 15 residues.

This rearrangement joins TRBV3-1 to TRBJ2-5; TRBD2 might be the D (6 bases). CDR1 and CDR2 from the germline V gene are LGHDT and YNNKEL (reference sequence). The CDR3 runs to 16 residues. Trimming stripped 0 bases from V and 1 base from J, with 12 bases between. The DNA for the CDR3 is TGTGCCAGCAGCCAAGAGGGAGGAGAGATCCAAGAGACCCAGTACTTC. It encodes CASSQEGGEIQETQYF.

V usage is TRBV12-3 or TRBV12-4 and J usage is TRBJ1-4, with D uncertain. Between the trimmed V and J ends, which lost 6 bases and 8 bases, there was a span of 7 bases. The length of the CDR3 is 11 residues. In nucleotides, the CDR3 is TGTGCCAGCAGACGACGGGAAAAACTGTTTTTT. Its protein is CASRRREKLFF.

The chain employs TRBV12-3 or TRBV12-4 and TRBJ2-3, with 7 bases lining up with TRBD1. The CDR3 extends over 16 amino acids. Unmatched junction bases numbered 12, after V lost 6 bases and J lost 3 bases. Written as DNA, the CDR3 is TGTGCCAGCAGCCCCACAGGGGACCTGGGGACAGATACGCAGTATTTT. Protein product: CASSPTGDLGTDTQYF.

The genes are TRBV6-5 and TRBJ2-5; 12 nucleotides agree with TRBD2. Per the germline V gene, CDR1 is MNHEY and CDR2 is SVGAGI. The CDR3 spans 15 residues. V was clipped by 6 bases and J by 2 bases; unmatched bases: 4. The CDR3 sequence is CASRGLAGLQETQYF. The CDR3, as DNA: TGTGCCAGCAGGGGACTAGCGGGCTTACAAGAGACCCAGTACTTC.

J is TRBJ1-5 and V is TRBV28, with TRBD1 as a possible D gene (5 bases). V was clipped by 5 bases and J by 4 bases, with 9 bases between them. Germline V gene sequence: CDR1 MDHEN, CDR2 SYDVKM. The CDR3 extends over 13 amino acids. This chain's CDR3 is CASSLDTNQPQHF. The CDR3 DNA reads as TGTGCCAGCAGTCTGGACACAAATCAGCCCCAGCATTTT.

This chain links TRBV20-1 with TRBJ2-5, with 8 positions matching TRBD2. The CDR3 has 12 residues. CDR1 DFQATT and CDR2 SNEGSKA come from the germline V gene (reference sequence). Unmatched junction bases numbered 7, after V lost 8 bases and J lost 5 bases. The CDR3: CSCSGAQETQYF. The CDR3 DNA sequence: TGCAGTTGTAGCGGGGCCCAGGAGACCCAGTACTTC.

The CDR3 spells CASSPGARDLTNQPQHF. The CDR3 DNA sequence: TGCGCCAGCAGCCCGGGAGCAAGGGACCTTACTAATCAGCCCCAGCATTTT. The rearrangement joins TRBV4-1 to TRBJ1-5, with D maybe TRBD1 (5 bases). Trimming removed 4 bases from V and 4 bases from J, with 20 bases in between. CDR1 MGHRA and CDR2 YSYEKL come from the germline V gene. The CDR3 runs to 17 residues.